This T cell receptor beta chain was profiled in a study of OX40 agonist ivuxolimab in advanced cancers. As for the study in general: Every patient in dose escalation had hepatocellular carcinoma, melanoma, renal cell or head and neck cancer. A history of anti-PD-1, anti-PD-L1 or anti-CTLA-4 therapy was acceptable, and approximately 40% had some. Partial responses, seen in three patients, involved one hepatocellular carcinoma and two cutaneous melanomas.

The table came from immunoSEQ multiplex PCR; TCRdb's copy has only in-frame clones and leaves some out. This sample has roughly 70,000 clones, with approximately 83% found just once. The CDR3 spans 15 residues. J gave up 4 bases and V 4 bases, and 6 bases lay outside the gene matches. Germline V lookup: CDR1 LNHDA, CDR2 SQIVND (reference sequence). The sequences come from CD4+ or CD8+ T cells sorted from blood, collected in a trial of the OX40 agonist ivuxolimab. The clonotype originates from an adult with an advanced solid tumor such as melanoma, head and neck, liver or kidney cancer. This sequence joins TRBV19 and TRBJ1-4, with 7 bases identical to TRBD1. The CDR3 is CASSTSGQLNEKLFF. The CDR3 DNA is TGTGCCAGTAGTACCTCGGGACAGCTTAATGAAAAACTGTTTTTT.